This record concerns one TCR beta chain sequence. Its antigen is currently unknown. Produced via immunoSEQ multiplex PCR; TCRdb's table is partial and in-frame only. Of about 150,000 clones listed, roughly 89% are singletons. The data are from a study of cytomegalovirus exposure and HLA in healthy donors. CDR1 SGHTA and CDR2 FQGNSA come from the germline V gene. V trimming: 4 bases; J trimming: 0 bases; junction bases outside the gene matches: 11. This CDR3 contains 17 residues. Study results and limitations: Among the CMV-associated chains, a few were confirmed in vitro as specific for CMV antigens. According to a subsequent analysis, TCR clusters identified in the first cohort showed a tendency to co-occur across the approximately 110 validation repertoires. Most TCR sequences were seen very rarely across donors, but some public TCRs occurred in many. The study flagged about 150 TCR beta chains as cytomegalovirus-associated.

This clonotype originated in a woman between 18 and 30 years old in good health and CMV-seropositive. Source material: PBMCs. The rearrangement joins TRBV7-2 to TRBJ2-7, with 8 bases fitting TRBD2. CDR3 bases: TGTGCCAGCAGCTCAAAAGGCGGGGGGATAAGCTCCTACGAGCAGTACTTC. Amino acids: CASSSKGGGISSYEQYF.